These T cell receptor beta chains were read from a single sample in a study of technical replicates of blood from a handful of donors. Produced via immunoSEQ multiplex PCR; TCRdb's table is partial and in-frame only. The table has tens of thousands of clones, just over 90% seen once. Sample: T cells isolated from PBMCs. These receptors were obtained from a human donor in good health. The CDR3 runs from the conserved cysteine through the conserved F or W. D genes are given only for firm matches.

CDR3aa: CASSEQGLTDTQYF; CDR3nt: TGTGCCAGCAGCGAGCAGGGTCTCACAGATACGCAGTATTTT; len: 14; v_gene: TRBV9; j_gene: TRBJ2-3; d_gene: .
CDR3aa: CASRKVGRNEQFF; CDR3nt: TGTGCCAGCAGGAAGGTAGGCAGGAATGAGCAGTTCTTC; len: 13; v_gene: TRBV2; j_gene: TRBJ2-1; d_gene: .
CDR3aa: CASSTSGHSNYEQYF; CDR3nt: TGCGCCAGCAGCACATCGGGACATTCTAACTACGAGCAGTACTTC; len: 15; v_gene: TRBV5-1; j_gene: TRBJ2-7; d_gene: .
CDR3aa: CASSLGGVYEQYF; CDR3nt: TGTGCCAGCAGCTTAGGGGGCGTCTACGAGCAGTACTTC; len: 13; v_gene: TRBV7-9; j_gene: TRBJ2-7; d_gene: .
CDR3aa: CASSQLPGPGFPNTGELFF; CDR3nt: TGCGCCAGCAGCCAACTCCCCGGCCCAGGGTTTCCGAACACCGGGGAGCTGTTTTTT; len: 19; v_gene: TRBV4-1; j_gene: TRBJ2-2; d_gene: .
CDR3aa: CASSSWDRAFWEQYF; CDR3nt: TGTGCCAGCAGTTCATGGGACAGGGCATTTTGGGAGCAGTACTTC; len: 15; v_gene: TRBV2; j_gene: TRBJ2-7; d_gene: TRBD1
CDR3aa: CASSRLQENTEAFF; CDR3nt: TGTGCCAGTTCCAGGCTACAGGAGAACACTGAAGCTTTCTTT; len: 14; v_gene: TRBV19; j_gene: TRBJ1-1; d_gene: .
CDR3aa: CASSLVGSGLYGYTF; CDR3nt: TGCGCCAGCAGCTTGGTAGGGTCAGGGCTATATGGCTACACCTTC; len: 15; v_gene: TRBV5-1; j_gene: TRBJ1-2; d_gene: .
CDR3aa: CASRDRAAGELFF; CDR3nt: TGTGCCAGCCGGGACAGGGCAGCCGGGGAGCTGTTTTTT; len: 13; v_gene: TRBV19; j_gene: TRBJ2-2; d_gene: TRBD1
CDR3aa: CASSQLAAARTQYF; CDR3nt: TGTGCCAGCAGCCAACTAGCGGCCGCGAGGACCCAGTACTTC; len: 14; v_gene: TRBV14; j_gene: TRBJ2-5; d_gene: TRBD2
CDR3aa: CASSRYISSGANVLTF; CDR3nt: TGTGCCAGTAGTCGATATATCAGCTCTGGGGCCAACGTCCTGACTTTC; len: 16; v_gene: TRBV19; j_gene: TRBJ2-6; d_gene: .
CDR3aa: CASTRRRRGVDEQFF; CDR3nt: TGTGCCAGCACCCGCCGGAGAAGGGGTGTGGATGAGCAGTTCTTC; len: 15; v_gene: TRBV4-2; j_gene: TRBJ2-1; d_gene: .
CDR3aa: CASSLAGGNEQFF; CDR3nt: TGCGCCAGCAGCTTGGCCGGCGGGAATGAGCAGTTCTTC; len: 13; v_gene: TRBV5-1; j_gene: TRBJ2-1; d_gene: .
CDR3aa: CASSHGQDNNEQFF; CDR3nt: TGTGCCAGCAGCCACGGACAGGATAACAATGAGCAGTTCTTC; len: 14; v_gene: TRBV11-3; j_gene: TRBJ2-1; d_gene: TRBD1